One sample yielded the 32 T cell receptor beta chains listed below, sequenced in a study of PD-L1 blockade in urothelial cancer. Sequencing used immunoSEQ multiplex PCR; TCRdb keeps in-frame clones, though not all of them. The sample holds tens of thousands of clones, roughly 80% seen once. The material was PBMCs, obtained around atezolizumab (anti-PD-L1) treatment. Source of these receptors: an older man with urothelial cancer.

The J gene is TRBJ2-3, the V gene TRBV7-9, with a possible D match to TRBD2 (6 bases). The CDR3 length is 12 residues. Looked up from germline, CDR1 is SEHNR and CDR2 is FQNEAQ (reference sequence). The V and J ends lost 3 bases and 11 bases respectively, with 12 bases between them. The chain's CDR3 is CASSFGTERQYF. CDR3 bases: TGTGCCAGCAGCTTCGGGACTGAAAGGCAGTATTTT.

This clone was counted a single time. The V gene is TRBV5-1, the J gene TRBJ2-5; possibly TRBD2 for D (6 bases). CDR1 and CDR2 from the germline V gene are SGHRS and YFSETQ. V dropped 1 base and J dropped 3 bases, with 7 bases sitting between them. The CDR3 has 13 residues. This chain's CDR3 is CASSLIAEETQYF. The CDR3 DNA reads as TGCGCCAGCAGCTTGATAGCGGAAGAGACCCAGTACTTC.

This clone occurred a few times. The chain links TRBV6-5 to TRBJ2-7, with 11 bases matching TRBD1. CDR3 length: 13 amino acids. Germline CDR1 MNHEY, CDR2 SVGAGI. V shed 5 bases and J 9 bases; nucleotides not matched to a gene: 6. CDR3 nucleotides: TGTGCCAGCAGTCGCGGACAGGGGGCCCCGCAGTACTTC. Translating gives CASSRGQGAPQYF.

The chain joins TRBV7-2 to TRBJ2-2; no definite D call. The germline V gene has CDR1 SGHTA and CDR2 FQGNSA. This CDR3 spans 12 amino acids. V was cut by 1 base and J by 8 bases, with 5 bases left in between. The CDR3 DNA reads as TGTGCCAGCAGCTTAGGGGCGGGGGAGCTGTTTTTT. Translating it yields CASSLGAGELFF.

This chain uses TRBV4-3 with TRBJ2-7; 9 nucleotides match TRBD1. The CDR3 has 16 residues. V was pared by 0 bases and J by 3 bases, with 6 bases of the junction left unmatched. Germline V lookup: CDR1 LGHNA, CDR2 YSLEER. The chain's CDR3 is CASSQDPGQGFYEQYF. CDR3 nucleotide sequence: TGCGCCAGCAGCCAAGATCCGGGACAGGGCTTCTACGAGCAGTACTTC.

The V and J genes are TRBV29-1 and TRBJ2-2; maybe TRBD1 (6 bases). Between the trimmed V and J ends, which lost 7 bases and 3 bases, there was a span of 12 bases. Germline V lookup: CDR1 SQVTM, CDR2 ANQGSEA. This CDR3 contains 13 residues. The CDR3 DNA reads as TGCAGCGGCCTCAGGGGAGACACCGGGGAGCTGTTTTTT. This sequence encodes CSGLRGDTGELFF.

CDR3 amino acids: CASSSGLPNEQYF. DNA of the CDR3: TGTGCCAGCAGCTCGGGACTCCCCAACGAGCAGTACTTC. This chain connects TRBV7-2 to TRBJ2-7, with a possible D match to TRBD2 (6 bases). The CDR3 covers 13 residues. V lost 4 bases to trimming and J lost 5 bases, with 12 bases between them. Germline V gene lookup returns CDR1 SGHTA and CDR2 FQGNSA.

This rearrangement joins TRBV19 to TRBJ1-1; 8 bases map to TRBD1. V lost 3 bases, J lost 6 bases, and 6 bases stayed unmatched. The CDR3 is 14 residues long. CDR1 is LNHDA, CDR2 SQIVND, per germline (reference sequence). The CDR3: CASSMDRVTPEAFF. CDR3 in DNA: TGTGCCAGTAGTATGGACAGGGTCACCCCTGAAGCTTTCTTT.

The chain has TRBV11-3 and TRBJ2-7; TRBD1 agrees at 8 bases. Germline V gene lookup returns CDR1 SGHNT and CDR2 YENEEA. Unmatched junction bases numbered 8, after V lost 5 bases and J lost 2 bases. There are 15 residues in the CDR3. This CDR3 reads CASSPTTGGTYEQYF. The CDR3 region has the DNA TGTGCCAGCAGCCCGACAACAGGGGGAACCTACGAGCAGTACTTC. The full variable domain, in which reference TRBV11-3 and TRBJ2-7 provide the parts outside the CDR3, is EAGVVQSPRYKIIEKKQPVAFWCNPISGHNTLYWYLQNLGQGPELLIRYENEEAVDDSQLPKDRFSAERLKGVDSTLKIQPAELGDSAVYLCASSPTTGGTYEQYFGPGTRLTVT.

The chain recombines TRBV4-3 with TRBJ2-1; D may be TRBD1 (6 bases). Trimming stripped 2 bases from V and 5 bases from J, with 13 bases between. This CDR3 is built from 15 residues. The V gene's germline CDR1 is LGHNA and CDR2 YSLEER. The CDR3 nucleotides read TGCGCCAGCAGCCAATTCAGGGGAGAGGACAATGAGCAGTTCTTC. Translating gives CASSQFRGEDNEQFF.

This chain uses TRBV2 with TRBJ2-7; TRBD2 aligns across 10 bases. CDR1 is SNHLY and CDR2 is FYNNEI in the germline V gene. There are 14 residues in the CDR3. J was trimmed by 6 bases and V by 4 bases; bases with no gene match: 6. The CDR3 DNA reads as TGTGCCAGCAGTGTTAGCGGGGGGTCGGGCGAGCAGTACTTC. Translating it yields CASSVSGGSGEQYF.

The chain employs TRBV20-1 and TRBJ2-1; the match to TRBD2 covers 9 bases. Trimming took 4 bases from V and 12 from J; bases not matched to a gene: 1. CDR3 length: 10 residues. Germline V lookup: CDR1 DFQATT, CDR2 SNEGSKA (reference sequence). Here the CDR3 reads CSAIAGVQFF. For the CDR3, the DNA is TGCAGTGCTATAGCGGGAGTGCAGTTCTTC.

The V and J genes are TRBV18 and TRBJ2-7; D is unresolved. The CDR3 sequence is 13 residues long. V lost 0 bases and J 4 bases, leaving 7 bases between the germline ends. The germline CDR1 and CDR2 sequences are KGHSH and LQKENI. In DNA, the CDR3 is TGTGCCAGCTCACCACCTGACTTATACGAGCAGTACTTC. Translation gives CASSPPDLYEQYF.

This clone has a handful of counts. This chain joins TRBV10-3 and TRBJ1-5; 8 nucleotides agree with TRBD1. Trimming took 2 bases from V and 0 from J; bases not matched to a gene: 6. This CDR3 region has 17 residues. The germline V gene has CDR1 ENHRY and CDR2 SYGVKD. CDR3 protein: CAISEGQGLRSNQPQHF. As DNA, the CDR3 is TGTGCCATCAGTGAGGGACAGGGTTTGCGTAGCAATCAGCCCCAGCATTTT.

V usage is TRBV2 and J usage is TRBJ2-3, with 7 nucleotides matching TRBD2. The CDR3 is 16 residues long. The germline V gene encodes CDR1 SNHLY and CDR2 FYNNEI. Losses at the gene ends were 7 bases for V and 1 base for J; bases not matched to a gene: 11. This CDR3 is CASMAPTGGGTDTQYF. Here the CDR3 DNA reads TGTGCCAGCATGGCCCCAACGGGAGGCGGCACAGATACGCAGTATTTT.

V gene TRBV9 combines with J gene TRBJ1-6; 7 positions agree with TRBD1. The CDR3 length is 14 residues. Per the germline V gene, CDR1 is SGDLS and CDR2 is YYNGEE. The V and J ends lost 3 bases and 6 bases, in that order; junction bases with no gene match: 3. The DNA for the CDR3 is TGTGCCAGCAGCGGACAGGGAACTAATTCACCCCTCCACTTT. Translated: CASSGQGTNSPLHF.

This clone occurred a few times. The chain recombines TRBV5-1 with TRBJ2-2, with 9 bases matching TRBD1. Germline loops: CDR1 SGHRS, CDR2 YFSETQ. The junction had 5 bases not matched to a gene; V was cut back by 4 bases and J by 4 bases. The CDR3 length is 15 residues. DNA for the CDR3: TGCGCCAGCAGCCCGCAGACAGGGGGCACCGGGGAGCTGTTTTTT. Its translation is CASSPQTGGTGELFF.

DNA for the CDR3: TGTGCCAGCAGTTACTCGAATAGGGGGTCCTACGAGCAGTACTTC. It encodes CASSYSNRGSYEQYF. This chain connects TRBV6-5 to TRBJ2-7; possibly TRBD1 for D (6 bases). The germline CDR1 and CDR2 sequences are MNHEY and SVGAGI. The CDR3 is 15 amino acids. V gave up 0 bases and J gave up 1 base, with 10 bases separating them.

J is TRBJ2-1 and V is TRBV5-1; unclear D gene. Trimming stripped 0 bases from V and 5 bases from J, with 9 bases between. This CDR3 spans 14 amino acids. CDR1 is SGHRS and CDR2 is YFSETQ in the germline V gene. This CDR3 is CASSLEAPNNEQFF. The CDR3 DNA is TGCGCCAGCAGCTTGGAAGCGCCAAACAATGAGCAGTTCTTC.

This clone appeared once. This rearrangement joins TRBV7-2 to TRBJ2-3; 7 bases are a match to TRBD2. CDR1 is SGHTA, CDR2 FQGNSA, per germline. The CDR3 extends over 16 amino acids. J was trimmed by 1 base and V by 1 base; bases with no gene match: 5. CDR3 sequence reads: CASSLGLLAGTDTQYF. CDR3 nucleotide sequence: TGTGCCAGCAGCTTAGGACTCCTAGCGGGCACAGATACGCAGTATTTT.

The genes are TRBV7-2 and TRBJ2-6, with a tentative D call TRBD2 (5 bases). With 3 bases removed from V and 2 bases from J, the gap between germline ends came to 14 bases. Germline V gene sequence: CDR1 SGHTA, CDR2 FQGNSA. The CDR3 runs to 17 residues. CDR3 sequence reads: CASSFRQVGAGANVLTF. In DNA, the CDR3 is TGTGCCAGCAGCTTTCGACAAGTCGGGGCTGGGGCCAACGTCCTGACTTTC. The entire variable domain, with the rest obtained from reference TRBV7-2 and TRBJ2-6, is as follows: GAGVSQSPSNKVTEKGKDVELRCDPISGHTALYWYRQSLGQGLEFLIYFQGNSAPDKSGLPSDRFSAERTGGSVSTLTIQRTQQEDSAVYLCASSFRQVGAGANVLTFGAGSRLTVL.

In its sample, this clone was seen once. The rearrangement uses TRBV5-1 and TRBJ2-7; D is uncertain. Germline lookup yields CDR1 SGHRS and CDR2 YFSETQ. The CDR3 is 14 amino acids. The ends were cut back, 0 bases at V and 0 bases at J, with 7 bases in the middle. Here the CDR3 DNA reads TGCGCCAGCAGCTTGGGACTTTCCTCCTACGAGCAGTACTTC. Amino acid sequence: CASSLGLSSYEQYF.

The chain couples TRBV19 to TRBJ1-2; tentative D call: TRBD1 (6 bases). Trimming removed 10 bases from V and 5 bases from J, with 14 bases in between. CDR3 length equals 12 residues. The germline V gene encodes CDR1 LNHDA and CDR2 SQIVND (reference sequence). The CDR3 loop is CATGDRFYGYTF. In DNA, the CDR3 is TGTGCCACCGGCGACAGGTTTTATGGCTACACCTTC. Full variable domain (missing parts from reference TRBV19 and TRBJ1-2): DGGITQSPKYLFRKEGQNVTLSCEQNLNHDAMYWYRQDPGQGLRLIYYSQIVNDFQKGDIAEGYSVSREKKESFPLTVTSAQKNPTAFYLCATGDRFYGYTFGSGTRLTVV.

This clone was found a few times. The rearrangement links TRBV7-9 to TRBJ1-2, with D perhaps TRBD1 (6 bases). The length of the CDR3 is 14 residues. Per the germline V gene, CDR1 is SEHNR and CDR2 is FQNEAQ (reference sequence). V was trimmed by 4 bases and J by 8 bases, leaving 17 bases between them. The CDR3 loop is CASSSGQTYAGYTF. The CDR3 DNA sequence: TGTGCCAGCAGCTCCGGACAGACTTATGCCGGCTACACCTTC.

The CDR3 DNA sequence: TGTGCCAGCAGTTACTCGGGCGGGAAGAACACCGGGGAGCTGTTTTTT. Translated, it gives CASSYSGGKNTGELFF. The chain couples TRBV6-6 to TRBJ2-2; tentative D call: TRBD2 (6 bases). The CDR3 is 16 amino acids. CDR1 is MNHNY, CDR2 SVGAGI, per germline (reference sequence). Deletions cut 0 bases from V and 1 base from J, with 9 bases between.

V is TRBV4-1 and J is TRBJ2-3, with TRBD2 matching over 10 bases. The CDR3 loop spans 16 amino acids. After removal of 1 base from V and 3 bases from J, the junction contained 4 bases not matched to a gene. Germline V CDR1 and CDR2: MGHRA, YSYEKL. For the CDR3, the DNA is TGCGCCAGCAGCCAAGGGCTAGCGGGGGAAACAGATACGCAGTATTTT. Its translation: CASSQGLAGETDTQYF.

This clone was seen a few times. J is TRBJ2-2 and V is TRBV11-2, with 7 positions matching TRBD1. CDR3 length equals 15 residues. The junction had 7 bases not matched to a gene; V was cut back by 4 bases and J by 5 bases. Per germline, CDR1 SGHAT and CDR2 FQNNGV. The CDR3 coding sequence is TGTGCCAGCAGCTCCCAGGGGGTAGTTACCGGGGAGCTGTTTTTT. It codes for CASSSQGVVTGELFF.

This clone was found a few times. The chain is built from TRBV19 and TRBJ2-1; TRBD2 aligns across 8 bases. Germline V CDR1 and CDR2: LNHDA, SQIVND (reference sequence). J was trimmed by 6 bases and V by 5 bases; bases with no gene match: 3. The CDR3 has 13 residues. In DNA form, the CDR3 reads TGTGCCAGTAGTCTAAGCGGGAGCAATGAGCAGTTCTTC. Protein: CASSLSGSNEQFF.

The chain carries TRBV11-2 and TRBJ2-3, with 9 bases fitting TRBD2. Germline trimming cut 5 bases from V and 1 base from J; bases unmatched to any gene: 4. The CDR3 sequence is 15 residues long. CDR1 and CDR2 from the germline V gene are SGHAT and FQNNGV. CDR3 bases: TGTGCCAGCAGCCTGAGACTAGCGGGCACAGATACGCAGTATTTT. Amino acids: CASSLRLAGTDTQYF. Complete variable domain (other parts from reference TRBV11-2 and TRBJ2-3): EAGVAQSPRYKIIEKRQSVAFWCNPISGHATLYWYQQILGQGPKLLIQFQNNGVVDDSQLPKDRFSAERLKGVDSTLKIQPAKLEDSAVYLCASSLRLAGTDTQYFGPGTRLTVL.

The chain recombines TRBV27 with TRBJ2-5; 9 bases agree with TRBD2. The CDR3 loop spans 16 amino acids. Germline assignment: CDR1 MNHEY and CDR2 SMNVEV (reference sequence). The V and J ends lost 7 bases and 5 bases, in that order; junction bases with no gene match: 14. CDR3 residues: CASMQWAGGHRETQYF. For the CDR3, the DNA is TGTGCCAGCATGCAGTGGGCGGGGGGGCATAGGGAGACCCAGTACTTC.

V is TRBV7-8 and J is TRBJ1-2; D might be TRBD1 (6 bases). The CDR3 contains 15 residues. Trimming shortened V by 2 bases and J by 2 bases, and 12 bases separated the two germline ends. Per the germline V gene, CDR1 is SGHVS and CDR2 is FQNEAQ. The DNA for the CDR3 is TGTGCCAGCAGCTTAAGGGGCAGGGGAAACTATGGCTACACCTTC. Translating gives CASSLRGRGNYGYTF.

This clone was detected only a few times. The CDR3 nucleotides read TGTGCCAGCAGTGGACCTAGGACAGGCAATCAGCCCCAGCATTTT. The encoded protein is CASSGPRTGNQPQHF. The chain carries TRBV6-1 and TRBJ1-5; weak D call: TRBD1 (6 bases). V lost 4 bases, J lost 2 bases, and 12 bases lay in between. This CDR3 region has 15 residues. The germline gives CDR1 MNHNS, CDR2 SASEGT.